The T cell receptor (beta chain) under discussion was sequenced for a study of T cells after yellow fever vaccination. The CDR3 totals 16 residues. V was clipped by 3 bases and J by 1 base, with 16 bases between them. Germline values: CDR1 SGHRS, CDR2 YFSETQ. The study's findings and limits: Relatively few clonotypes were ones that appeared in both CD4 and CD8 compartments. Most clones from primary vaccination were detected again post-booster (about 95% CD4, about 88% CD8).

This clonotype has at least ten counts. Its antigen is currently unknown. Using its own MiXCR run on the 5' RACE reads, TCRdb lists one record per CDR3 protein. Here the sample spans around 65,000 distinct CDR3 sequences, about 6% being singletons. This clonotype originated in a man between 18 and 35 years old who received the YFV17D yellow fever vaccine. This sequence joins TRBV5-1 and TRBJ1-1; tentative D call: TRBD1 (6 bases). Sequencing was performed on CD4+ T cells sorted from PBMCs, taken roughly 15 days after the first yellow fever vaccination. CDR3 DNA: TGCGCCAGCAGCTCGGGACCCCAAGGGGGGAACACTGAAGCTTTCTTT. Translating it yields CASSSGPQGGNTEAFF. The full variable domain, completed using reference TRBV5-1 and TRBJ1-1, is KAGVTQTPRYLIKTRGQQVTLSCSPISGHRSVSWYQQTPGQGLQFLFEYFSETQRNKGNFPGRFSGRQFSNSRSEMNVSTLELGDSALYLCASSSGPQGGNTEAFFGQGTRLTVV.